This T cell receptor (beta chain) derives from a study of identical twins. Study results and caveats: Analyses of zero insertions could, in part, be confounded by invariant MAIT and iNKT cells. A lower insertion count was a feature of abundant cord blood beta clonotypes, with no such feature in memory repertoires. These conclusions were based on statistical analysis (cross-sectional, not following the same donors).

On this clonotype: The antigen is undetermined.

MiXCR was run by TCRdb on the 5' RACE reads, yielding one entry per CDR3 protein. The table shows approximately 620,000 distinct CDR3 sequences, with over 8.5% occurring only once. Trimming removed 0 bases at V and 2 bases at J, with 9 bases between. Germline lookup yields CDR1 SGDLS and CDR2 YYNGEE. This CDR3 region has 14 residues. Another study also made use of these data, one on yellow fever vaccine responses in identical twins. This second study notes: Vaccine T cell responses of twins reportedly seemed partly convergent and partly personalized.

The chain couples TRBV9 to TRBJ2-7; D unresolved. This receptor was taken from a woman younger than 30 in good health. The material sequenced was PBMCs. Here the CDR3 DNA reads TGTGCCAGCAGCGTAGGTTTCGTAGCCTACGAGCAGTACTTC. Translated, it gives CASSVGFVAYEQYF.